A selection of T cell receptor beta chains follows, all from one sample in a study of monozygotic twins with cystic fibrosis. The data were produced by immunoSEQ multiplex PCR, yet TCRdb's version contains in-frame clones alone and is incomplete. The sample includes more than 30,000 clones, around 96% of them seen just once. Sequencing was carried out using blood. All receptors derive from a girl aged 2-10 years with cystic fibrosis. Both conserved end residues are part of each CDR3. A D gene is named only where the DNA matches it firmly. Where a row states a size, it is once, few, many or the class of an expanded clone; other rows omit it.

abundance	j_gene	d_gene	v_gene	CDR3aa	CDR3nt
NA	TRBJ2-7	NA	TRBV30	CAWRQRQDSYEQYF	TGTGCCTGGAGACAGCGGCAAGACTCCTACGAGCAGTACTTC
NA	TRBJ2-3	NA	TRBV2	CASQVVNTDTQYF	TGTGCCAGCCAGGTCGTGAACACAGATACGCAGTATTTT
NA	TRBJ2-7	TRBD1	TRBV5-1	CASALTRDRNNEQYF	TGCGCCAGCGCGCTAACCCGGGACAGGAACAACGAGCAGTACTTC
NA	TRBJ2-3	NA	TRBV9	CASSVREWGTDTQYF	TGTGCCAGCAGCGTACGGGAGTGGGGCACAGATACGCAGTATTTT
NA	TRBJ1-1	NA	TRBV6-1	CASSDYRNTEAFF	TGTGCCAGCAGTGACTACAGGAACACTGAAGCTTTCTTT
NA	TRBJ2-1	NA	TRBV10-3	CAIAPGTYYNEQFF	TGTGCCATCGCACCCGGGACTTACTACAATGAGCAGTTCTTC
NA	TRBJ2-7	NA	TRBV6-5	CASSYRTGRSYEQYF	TGTGCCAGCAGTTACCGGACGGGGAGAAGCTACGAGCAGTACTTC
NA	TRBJ2-7	NA	TRBV30	CAWSSAGGHEQYF	TGTGCCTGGAGTTCGGCAGGCGGACACGAGCAGTACTTC
NA	TRBJ1-5	NA	TRBV7-6	CASSLAWGGRNQPQHF	TGTGCCAGCAGCTTAGCTTGGGGGGGGCGCAATCAGCCCCAGCATTTT
NA	TRBJ2-6	NA	TRBV30	CAWSRRTSGANVLTF	TGTGCCTGGAGTCGCCGAACCTCTGGGGCCAACGTCCTGACTTTC
NA	TRBJ1-2	TRBD1	TRBV5-4	CASSFDRGRVSEGYTF	TGTGCCAGCAGCTTTGACAGGGGGCGAGTGAGCGAGGGCTACACCTTC
few	TRBJ1-1	NA	TRBV7-9	CASSRGLNTEAFF	TGTGCCAGCAGCCGGGGCCTGAACACTGAAGCTTTCTTT
NA	TRBJ2-1	TRBD1	TRBV4-1	CASSQGTGANNEQFF	TGCGCCAGCAGCCAAGGGACAGGGGCGAACAATGAGCAGTTCTTC
NA	TRBJ2-1	NA	TRBV4-1	CASSRSPTTSSYNEQFF	TGCGCCAGCAGCCGATCGCCGACCACCAGCTCCTACAATGAGCAGTTCTTC
NA	TRBJ2-2	NA	TRBV5-1	CASSGTTDTNTGELFF	TGCGCCAGCAGCGGGACGACAGATACGAACACCGGGGAGCTGTTTTTT
once	TRBJ1-2	NA	TRBV7-2	CASSNIRGSSGYGYTF	TGTGCCAGCAGCAACATAAGGGGGAGCTCTGGCTATGGCTACACCTTC
NA	TRBJ2-3	NA	TRBV25-1	CASSECPIGIITDTQYF	TGTGCCAGCAGTGAATGTCCTATTGGGATTATCACAGATACGCAGTATTTT
NA	TRBJ2-3	TRBD1	TRBV19	CASSTRTGSTDTQYF	TGTGCCAGTAGTACTAGGACAGGGAGCACAGATACGCAGTATTTT
NA	TRBJ1-2	NA	TRBV4-1	CASSQTTGTDYGYTF	TGCGCCAGCAGCCAAACCACCGGGACGGACTATGGCTACACCTTC
once	TRBJ1-1	NA	TRBV5-4	CASSLGSLPNTEAFF	TGTGCCAGCAGCTTGGGTAGCCTTCCAAACACTGAAGCTTTCTTT
NA	TRBJ1-2	NA	TRBV19	CASSATLVYYGYTF	TGTGCCAGTAGTGCAACTTTAGTCTACTATGGCTACACCTTC
NA	TRBJ1-1	NA	TRBV19	CASSITLGTEAFF	TGTGCCAGTAGTATTACCCTCGGCACTGAAGCTTTCTTT
NA	TRBJ1-1	TRBD1	TRBV7-9	CASSLRGGRWTEAFF	TGTGCCAGCAGCTTAAGAGGGGGCAGGTGGACTGAAGCTTTCTTT
NA	TRBJ2-2	TRBD1	TRBV27	CASSKDRANTGELFF	TGTGCCAGCAGTAAGGACAGGGCGAACACCGGGGAGCTGTTTTTT
NA	TRBJ2-7	TRBD1	TRBV7-9	CASSLIGTGVGEQYF	TGTGCCAGCAGCTTAATAGGGACAGGGGTTGGCGAGCAGTACTTC
NA	TRBJ2-7	NA	TRBV7-9	CASSFKGSEQYF	TGTGCCAGCAGTTTTAAGGGGTCCGAGCAGTACTTC
NA	TRBJ2-7	TRBD1	TRBV29-1	CSVGHRDSVSYEQYF	TGCAGCGTCGGACACCGGGACAGCGTCTCCTACGAGCAGTACTTC
NA	TRBJ2-5	NA	TRBV27	CASSLLGDGETQYF	TGTGCCAGCAGTTTATTGGGGGATGGGGAGACCCAGTACTTC
NA	TRBJ1-1	NA	TRBV5-1	CASSAETAMNTEAFF	TGCGCCAGCAGCGCCGAGACAGCAATGAACACTGAAGCTTTCTTT
NA	TRBJ1-2	NA	TRBV19	CASSSLPGGYTF	TGTGCCAGTAGTTCTCTCCCCGGTGGCTACACCTTC
NA	TRBJ2-2	NA	TRBV7-9	CASSVPFYTGELFF	TGTGCCAGCAGCGTTCCCTTCTACACCGGGGAGCTGTTTTTT
once	TRBJ2-3	TRBD2	TRBV9	CASSVEPWTSSSTDTQYF	TGTGCCAGCAGCGTAGAACCCTGGACTAGCAGCAGCACAGATACGCAGTATTTT
NA	TRBJ1-2	NA	TRBV30	CALFRDTSYHGYTF	TGTGCCTTATTCCGGGACACCAGTTATCATGGCTACACCTTC
once	TRBJ1-5	NA	TRBV10-1	CALATWVPNSNQPQHF	TGCGCCCTTGCAACCTGGGTACCGAATAGCAATCAGCCCCAGCATTTT
NA	TRBJ2-3	NA	TRBV9	CASSVVGRRTDTQYF	TGTGCCAGCAGCGTAGTGGGACGCCGCACAGATACGCAGTATTTT
once	TRBJ1-1	TRBD1	TRBV5-1	CASSGGQGGTEAFF	TGCGCCAGCAGCGGGGGACAGGGCGGCACTGAAGCTTTCTTT
NA	TRBJ2-7	TRBD2	TRBV5-1	CASSSDPLAGESYEQYF	TGCGCCAGCAGCTCGGACCCACTAGCGGGAGAGTCCTACGAGCAGTACTTC
NA	TRBJ1-6	NA	TRBV18	CASSVSKDSNSPLHF	TGTGCCAGCTCCGTTTCGAAGGACTCTAATTCACCCCTCCACTTT
NA	TRBJ2-3	NA	TRBV4-1	CASSQVGTDTQYF	TGCGCCAGCAGCCAAGTCGGCACAGATACGCAGTATTTT
NA	TRBJ2-3	NA	TRBV7-9	CASSLGGVGRADTQYF	TGTGCCAGCAGCTTAGGAGGGGTAGGGCGCGCAGATACGCAGTATTTT
NA	TRBJ1-5	NA	TRBV7-2	CASSLEPGWDQPQHF	TGTGCCAGCAGCTTAGAACCAGGCTGGGATCAGCCCCAGCATTTT
NA	TRBJ1-1	NA	TRBV6-4	CASSLSQGNTEAFF	TGTGCCAGCAGTTTAAGCCAGGGCAACACTGAAGCTTTCTTT
NA	TRBJ2-3	TRBD2	TRBV6-5	CASSYVGGITDTQYF	TGTGCCAGCAGTTACGTGGGGGGGATCACAGATACGCAGTATTTT
NA	TRBJ1-5	TRBD1	TRBV28	CASSPGTVNQPQHF	TGTGCCAGCAGTCCAGGGACAGTTAATCAGCCCCAGCATTTT
NA	TRBJ2-7	NA	TRBV9	CASSVAGQIGGEQYF	TGTGCCAGCAGCGTAGCGGGGCAGATAGGGGGGGAGCAGTACTTC
NA	TRBJ1-1	NA	TRBV6-5	CASSYSDEAFF	TGTGCCAGCAGTTACTCGGACGAAGCTTTCTTT
once	TRBJ2-5	NA	TRBV4-2	CASSQGGQGVETQYF	TGTGCCAGCAGCCAAGGGGGGCAGGGAGTCGAGACCCAGTACTTC
NA	TRBJ2-3	NA	TRBV19	CASSIPFATATDTQYF	TGTGCCAGTAGTATCCCCTTCGCAACCGCCACTGATACGCAGTATTTT
NA	TRBJ1-2	NA	TRBV6-5	CASSYSTIVGYGYTF	TGTGCCAGCAGTTACTCAACTATCGTGGGCTATGGCTACACCTTC
NA	TRBJ1-5	NA	TRBV7-2	CASSLGDDYSNQPQHF	TGTGCCAGCAGCTTAGGGGACGACTATAGCAATCAGCCCCAGCATTTT
NA	TRBJ2-6	NA	TRBV27	CASSLGTVYSGANVLTF	TGTGCCAGCAGTTTAGGGACGGTTTACTCTGGGGCCAACGTCCTGACTTTC
NA	TRBJ1-1	NA	TRBV6-4	CASSDPGTEAFF	TGTGCCAGCAGTGATCCCGGGACTGAAGCTTTCTTT